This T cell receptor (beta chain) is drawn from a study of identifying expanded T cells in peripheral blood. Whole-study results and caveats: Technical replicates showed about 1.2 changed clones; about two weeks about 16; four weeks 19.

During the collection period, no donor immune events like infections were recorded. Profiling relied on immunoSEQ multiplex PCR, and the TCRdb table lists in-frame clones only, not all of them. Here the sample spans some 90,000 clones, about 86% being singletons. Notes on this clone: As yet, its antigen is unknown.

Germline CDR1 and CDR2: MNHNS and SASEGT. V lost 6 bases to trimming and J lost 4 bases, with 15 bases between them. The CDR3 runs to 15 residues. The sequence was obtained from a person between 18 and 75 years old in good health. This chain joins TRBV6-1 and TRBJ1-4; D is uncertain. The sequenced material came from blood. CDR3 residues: CASRQAWGGNEKLFF. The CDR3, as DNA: TGTGCCAGCAGACAAGCGTGGGGTGGTAATGAAAAACTGTTTTTT.